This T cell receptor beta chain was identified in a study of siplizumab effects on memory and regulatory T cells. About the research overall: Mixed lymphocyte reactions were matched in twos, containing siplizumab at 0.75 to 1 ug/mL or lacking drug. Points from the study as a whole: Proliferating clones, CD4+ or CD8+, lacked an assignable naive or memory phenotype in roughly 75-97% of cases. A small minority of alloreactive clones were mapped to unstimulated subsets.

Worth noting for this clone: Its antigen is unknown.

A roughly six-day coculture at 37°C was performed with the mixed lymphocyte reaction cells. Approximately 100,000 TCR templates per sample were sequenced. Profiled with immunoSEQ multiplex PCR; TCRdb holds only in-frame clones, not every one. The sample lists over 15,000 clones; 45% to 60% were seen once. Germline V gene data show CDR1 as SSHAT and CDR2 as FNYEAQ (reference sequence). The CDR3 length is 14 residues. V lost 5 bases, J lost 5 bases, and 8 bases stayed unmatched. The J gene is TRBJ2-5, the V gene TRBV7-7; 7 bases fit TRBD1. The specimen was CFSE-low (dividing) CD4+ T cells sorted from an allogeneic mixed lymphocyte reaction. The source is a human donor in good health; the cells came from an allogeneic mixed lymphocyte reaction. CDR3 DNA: TGTGCCAGCAGCCGTCGGGTCAGGGGGGAGACCCAGTACTTC. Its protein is CASSRRVRGETQYF.